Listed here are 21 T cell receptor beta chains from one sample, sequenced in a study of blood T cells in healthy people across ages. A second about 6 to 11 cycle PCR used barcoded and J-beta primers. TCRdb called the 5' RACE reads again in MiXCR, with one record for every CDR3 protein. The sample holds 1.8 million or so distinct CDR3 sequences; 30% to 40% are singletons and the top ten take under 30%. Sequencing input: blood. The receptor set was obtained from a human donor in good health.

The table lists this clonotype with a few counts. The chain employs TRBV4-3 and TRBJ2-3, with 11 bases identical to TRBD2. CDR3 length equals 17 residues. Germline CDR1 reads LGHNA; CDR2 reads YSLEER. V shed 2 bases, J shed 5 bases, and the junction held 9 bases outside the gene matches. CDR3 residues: CASSQHGLAGGGDTQYF. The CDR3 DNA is TGCGCCAGCAGCCAACATGGGCTAGCGGGGGGCGGAGATACGCAGTATTTT.

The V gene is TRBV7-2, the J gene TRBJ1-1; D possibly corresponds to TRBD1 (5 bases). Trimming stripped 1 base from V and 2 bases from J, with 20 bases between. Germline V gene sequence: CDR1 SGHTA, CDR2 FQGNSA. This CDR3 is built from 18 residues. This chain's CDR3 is CASSLEVWGSGGNTEAFF. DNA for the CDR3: TGTGCCAGCAGCTTAGAGGTCTGGGGTTCCGGGGGTAACACTGAAGCTTTCTTT.

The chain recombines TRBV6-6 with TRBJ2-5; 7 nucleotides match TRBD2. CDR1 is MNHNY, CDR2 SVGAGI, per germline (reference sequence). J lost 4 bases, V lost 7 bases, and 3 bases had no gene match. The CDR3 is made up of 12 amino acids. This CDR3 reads CASKLARETQYF. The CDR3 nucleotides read TGTGCCAGCAAACTAGCGCGAGAGACCCAGTACTTC.

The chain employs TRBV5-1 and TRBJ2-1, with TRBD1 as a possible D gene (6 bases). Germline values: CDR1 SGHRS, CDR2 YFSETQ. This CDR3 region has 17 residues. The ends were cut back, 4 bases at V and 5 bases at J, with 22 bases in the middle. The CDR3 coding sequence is TGCGCCAGCAGCCCCAGAAGCAGGACAGAGTATAACAATGAGCAGTTCTTC. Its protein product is CASSPRSRTEYNNEQFF.

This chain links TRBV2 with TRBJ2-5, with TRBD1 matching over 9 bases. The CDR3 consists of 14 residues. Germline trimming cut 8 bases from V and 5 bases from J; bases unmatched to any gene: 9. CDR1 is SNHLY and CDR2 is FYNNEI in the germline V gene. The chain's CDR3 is CASGGQGGFETQYF. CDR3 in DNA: TGTGCCAGCGGGGGACAGGGAGGTTTCGAGACCCAGTACTTC. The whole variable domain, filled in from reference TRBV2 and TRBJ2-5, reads EPEVTQTPSHQVTQMGQEVILRCVPISNHLYFYWYRQILGQKVEFLVSFYNNEISEKSEIFDDQFSVERPDGSNFTLKIRSTKLEDSAMYFCASGGQGGFETQYFGPGTRLLVL.

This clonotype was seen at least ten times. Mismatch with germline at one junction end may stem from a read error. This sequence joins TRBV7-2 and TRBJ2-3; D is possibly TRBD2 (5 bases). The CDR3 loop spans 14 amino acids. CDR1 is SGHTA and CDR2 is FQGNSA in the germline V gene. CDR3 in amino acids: CASSLAPGTDTQYF. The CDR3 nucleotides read TGCGCCAGCAGCTTGGCCCCGGGGACAGATACGCAGTATTTT.

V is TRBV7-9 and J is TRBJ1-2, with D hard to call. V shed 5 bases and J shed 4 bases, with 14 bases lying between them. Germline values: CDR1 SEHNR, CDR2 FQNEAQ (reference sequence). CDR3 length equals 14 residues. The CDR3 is CASSPGRFFYGYTF. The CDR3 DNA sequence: TGTGCCAGCAGCCCCGGACGGTTTTTCTATGGCTACACCTTC.

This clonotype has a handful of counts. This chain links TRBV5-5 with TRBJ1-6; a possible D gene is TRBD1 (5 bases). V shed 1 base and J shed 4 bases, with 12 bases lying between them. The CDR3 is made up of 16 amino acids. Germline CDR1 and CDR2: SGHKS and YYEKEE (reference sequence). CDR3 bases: TGTGCCAGCAGCTTGAAGCCGACAGATTATAATTCACCCCTCCACTTT. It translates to CASSLKPTDYNSPLHF. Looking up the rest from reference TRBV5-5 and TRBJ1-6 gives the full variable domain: DAGVTQSPTHLIKTRGQQVTLRCSPISGHKSVSWYQQVLGQGPQFIFQYYEKEERGRGNFPDRFSARQFPNYSSELNVNALLLGDSALYLCASSLKPTDYNSPLHFGNGTRLTVT.

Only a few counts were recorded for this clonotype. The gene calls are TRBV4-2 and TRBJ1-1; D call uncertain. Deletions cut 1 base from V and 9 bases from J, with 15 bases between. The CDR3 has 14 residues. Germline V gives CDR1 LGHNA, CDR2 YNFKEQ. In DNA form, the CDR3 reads TGTGCCAGCAGCCAAGGGGCAAGGCAGGATAAAGCTTTCTTT. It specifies CASSQGARQDKAFF.

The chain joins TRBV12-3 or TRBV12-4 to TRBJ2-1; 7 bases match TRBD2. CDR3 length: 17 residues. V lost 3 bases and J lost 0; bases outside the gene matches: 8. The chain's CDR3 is CASSFGGSGLSYNEQFF. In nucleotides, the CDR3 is TGTGCCAGCAGTTTTGGGGGTAGCGGGCTCTCCTACAATGAGCAGTTCTTC.

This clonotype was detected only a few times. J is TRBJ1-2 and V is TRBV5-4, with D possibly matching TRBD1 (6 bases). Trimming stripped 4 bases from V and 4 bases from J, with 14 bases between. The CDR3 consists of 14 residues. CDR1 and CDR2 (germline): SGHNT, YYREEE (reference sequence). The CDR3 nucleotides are TGTGCCAGCAGCCGAAACACAGGGATCTATGGCTACACCTTC. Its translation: CASSRNTGIYGYTF.

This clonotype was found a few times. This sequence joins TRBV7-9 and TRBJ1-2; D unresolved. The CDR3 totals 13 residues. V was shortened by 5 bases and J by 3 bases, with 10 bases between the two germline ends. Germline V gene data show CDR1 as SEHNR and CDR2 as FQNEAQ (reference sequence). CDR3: CASSPSTDYGYTF. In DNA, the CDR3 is TGTGCCAGCAGCCCCTCGACGGACTATGGCTACACCTTC. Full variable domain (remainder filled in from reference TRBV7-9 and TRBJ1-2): DTGVSQNPRHKITKRGQNVTFRCDPISEHNRLYWYRQTLGQGPEFLTYFQNEAQLEKSRLLSDRFSAERPKGSFSTLEIQRTEQGDSAMYLCASSPSTDYGYTFGSGTRLTVV.

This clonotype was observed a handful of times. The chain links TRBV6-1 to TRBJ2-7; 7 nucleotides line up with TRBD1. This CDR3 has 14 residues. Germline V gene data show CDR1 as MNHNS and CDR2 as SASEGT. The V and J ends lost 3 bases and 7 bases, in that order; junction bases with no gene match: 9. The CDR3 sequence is CASSDGTAVLEQYF. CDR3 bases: TGTGCCAGCAGTGATGGGACAGCCGTTCTGGAGCAGTACTTC.

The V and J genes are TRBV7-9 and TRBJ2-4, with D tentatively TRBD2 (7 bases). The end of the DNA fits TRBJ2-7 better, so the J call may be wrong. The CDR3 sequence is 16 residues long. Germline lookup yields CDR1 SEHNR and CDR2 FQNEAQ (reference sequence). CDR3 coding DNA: TGTGCCAGCAGCTCTAAGGGGGGGCGCAATACCTACGAGCAGTACTTC. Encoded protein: CASSSKGGRNTYEQYF.

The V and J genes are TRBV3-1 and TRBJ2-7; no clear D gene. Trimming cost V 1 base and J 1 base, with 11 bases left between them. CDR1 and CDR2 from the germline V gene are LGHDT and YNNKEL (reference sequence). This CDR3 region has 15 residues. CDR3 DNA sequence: TGTGCCAGCAGCCAAGGGGGTCATAGATCCTACGAGCAGTACTTC. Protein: CASSQGGHRSYEQYF.

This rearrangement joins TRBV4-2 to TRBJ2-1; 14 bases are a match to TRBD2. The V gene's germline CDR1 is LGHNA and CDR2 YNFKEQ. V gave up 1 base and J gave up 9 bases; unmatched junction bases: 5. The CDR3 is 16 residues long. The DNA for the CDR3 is TGTGCCAGCAGCCAAGGACTAGCGGGGGGGCGGGGTGAGCAGTTCTTC. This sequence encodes CASSQGLAGGRGEQFF.

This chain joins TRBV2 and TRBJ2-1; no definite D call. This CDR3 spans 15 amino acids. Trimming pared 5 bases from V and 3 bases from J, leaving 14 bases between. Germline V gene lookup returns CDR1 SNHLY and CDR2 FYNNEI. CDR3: CASSLRVPGYNEQFF. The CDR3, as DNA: TGTGCCAGCAGTTTAAGGGTTCCCGGCTACAATGAGCAGTTCTTC.

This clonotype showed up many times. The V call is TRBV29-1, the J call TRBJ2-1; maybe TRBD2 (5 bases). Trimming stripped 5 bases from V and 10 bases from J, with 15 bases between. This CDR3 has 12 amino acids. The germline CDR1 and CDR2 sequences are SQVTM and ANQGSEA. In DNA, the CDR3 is TGCAGCGTTTTAAGCGGCGGCCAAGAGCAGTTCTTC. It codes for CSVLSGGQEQFF.

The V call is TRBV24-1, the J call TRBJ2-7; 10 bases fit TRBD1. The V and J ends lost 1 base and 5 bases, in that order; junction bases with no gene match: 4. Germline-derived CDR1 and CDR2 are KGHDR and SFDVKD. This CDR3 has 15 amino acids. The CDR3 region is CATSDFGTGVNEQYF. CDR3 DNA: TGTGCCACCAGTGATTTCGGGACAGGGGTTAACGAGCAGTACTTC.

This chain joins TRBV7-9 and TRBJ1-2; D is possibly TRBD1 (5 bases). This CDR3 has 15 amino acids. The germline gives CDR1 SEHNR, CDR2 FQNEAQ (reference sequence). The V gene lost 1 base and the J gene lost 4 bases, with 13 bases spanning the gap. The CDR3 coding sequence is TGTGCCAGCAGCTTAGGGGGGGAGGAGAGCTATGGCTACACCTTC. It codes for CASSLGGEESYGYTF.

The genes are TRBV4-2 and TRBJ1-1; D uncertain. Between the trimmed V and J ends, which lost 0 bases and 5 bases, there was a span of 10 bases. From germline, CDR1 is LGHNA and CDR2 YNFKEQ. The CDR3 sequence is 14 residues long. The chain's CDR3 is CASSQDRAPTEAFF. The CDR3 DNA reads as TGTGCCAGCAGCCAAGATAGGGCACCTACTGAAGCTTTCTTT.